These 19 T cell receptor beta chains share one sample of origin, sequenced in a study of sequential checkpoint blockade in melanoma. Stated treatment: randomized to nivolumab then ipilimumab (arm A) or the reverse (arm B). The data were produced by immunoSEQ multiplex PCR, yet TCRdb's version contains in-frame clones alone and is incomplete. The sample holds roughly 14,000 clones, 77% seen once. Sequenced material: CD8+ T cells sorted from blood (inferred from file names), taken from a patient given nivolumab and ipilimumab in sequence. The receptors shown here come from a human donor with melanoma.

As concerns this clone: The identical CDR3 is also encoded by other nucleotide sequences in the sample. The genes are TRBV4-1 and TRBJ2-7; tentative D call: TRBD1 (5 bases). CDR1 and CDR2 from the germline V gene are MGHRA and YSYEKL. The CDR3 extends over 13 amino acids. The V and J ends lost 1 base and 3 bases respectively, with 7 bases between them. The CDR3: CASSQGTSYEQYF. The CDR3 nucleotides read TGCGCCAGCAGCCAAGGGACAAGCTACGAGCAGTACTTC.

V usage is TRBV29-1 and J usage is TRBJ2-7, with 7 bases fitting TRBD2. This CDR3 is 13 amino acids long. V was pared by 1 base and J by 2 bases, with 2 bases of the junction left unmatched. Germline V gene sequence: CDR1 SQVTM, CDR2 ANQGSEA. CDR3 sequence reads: CSVEVGTTYEQYF. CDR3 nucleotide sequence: TGCAGCGTTGAAGTTGGGACTACCTACGAGCAGTACTTC.

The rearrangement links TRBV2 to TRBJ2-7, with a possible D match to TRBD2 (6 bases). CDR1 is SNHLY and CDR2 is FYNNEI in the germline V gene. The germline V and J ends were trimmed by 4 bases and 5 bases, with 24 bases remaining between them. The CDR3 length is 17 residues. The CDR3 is CASSAWVGGTRRDEQYF. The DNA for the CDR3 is TGTGCCAGCAGTGCATGGGTTGGGGGGACGCGTCGAGACGAGCAGTACTTC.

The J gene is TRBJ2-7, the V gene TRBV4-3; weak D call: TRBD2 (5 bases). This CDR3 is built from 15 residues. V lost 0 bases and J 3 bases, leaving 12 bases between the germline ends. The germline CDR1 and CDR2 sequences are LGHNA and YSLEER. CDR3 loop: CASSQDGGVGYEQYF. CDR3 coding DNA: TGCGCCAGCAGCCAAGATGGAGGTGTTGGCTACGAGCAGTACTTC.

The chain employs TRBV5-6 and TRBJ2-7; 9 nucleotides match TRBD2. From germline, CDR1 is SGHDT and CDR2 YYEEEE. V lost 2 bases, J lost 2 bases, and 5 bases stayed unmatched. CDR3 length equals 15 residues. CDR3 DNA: TGTGCCAGCAGCTTTGGGCCTAGCGGGACCTACGAGCAGTACTTC. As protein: CASSFGPSGTYEQYF. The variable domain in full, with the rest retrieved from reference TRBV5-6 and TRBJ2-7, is DAGVTQSPTHLIKTRGQQVTLRCSPKSGHDTVSWYQQALGQGPQFIFQYYEEEERQRGNFPDRFSGHQFPNYSSELNVNALLLGDSALYLCASSFGPSGTYEQYFGPGTRLTVT.

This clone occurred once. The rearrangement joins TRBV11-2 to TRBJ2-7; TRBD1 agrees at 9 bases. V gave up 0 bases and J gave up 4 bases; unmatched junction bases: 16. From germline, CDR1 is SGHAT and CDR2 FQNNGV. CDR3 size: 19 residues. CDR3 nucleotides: TGTGCCAGCAGCTTAGATGCCCGACAGGGGGTTTTACTCTGGTACGAGCAGTACTTC. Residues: CASSLDARQGVLLWYEQYF.

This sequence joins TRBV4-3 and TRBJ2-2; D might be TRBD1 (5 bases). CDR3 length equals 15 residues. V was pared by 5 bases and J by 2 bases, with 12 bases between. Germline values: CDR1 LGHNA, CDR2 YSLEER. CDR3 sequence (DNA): TGCGCCAGCAGCTCAGGACATGAAAACACCGGGGAGCTGTTTTTT. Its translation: CASSSGHENTGELFF.

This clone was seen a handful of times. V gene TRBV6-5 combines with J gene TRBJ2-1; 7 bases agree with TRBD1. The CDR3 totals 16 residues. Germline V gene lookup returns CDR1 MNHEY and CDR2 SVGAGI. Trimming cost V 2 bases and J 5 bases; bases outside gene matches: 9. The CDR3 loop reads CASSYIGGPSNNEQFF. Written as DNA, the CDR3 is TGTGCCAGCAGTTACATAGGGGGCCCCTCGAACAATGAGCAGTTCTTC.

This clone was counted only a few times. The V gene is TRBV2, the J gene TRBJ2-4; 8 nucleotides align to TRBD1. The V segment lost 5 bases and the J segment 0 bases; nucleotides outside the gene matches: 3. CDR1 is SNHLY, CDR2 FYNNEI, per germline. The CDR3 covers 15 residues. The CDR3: CASSPQGGAKNIQYF. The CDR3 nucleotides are TGTGCCAGCAGTCCACAGGGGGGAGCCAAAAACATTCAGTACTTC. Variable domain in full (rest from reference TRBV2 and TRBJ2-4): EPEVTQTPSHQVTQMGQEVILRCVPISNHLYFYWYRQILGQKVEFLVSFYNNEISEKSEIFDDQFSVERPDGSNFTLKIRSTKLEDSAMYFCASSPQGGAKNIQYFGAGTRLSVL.

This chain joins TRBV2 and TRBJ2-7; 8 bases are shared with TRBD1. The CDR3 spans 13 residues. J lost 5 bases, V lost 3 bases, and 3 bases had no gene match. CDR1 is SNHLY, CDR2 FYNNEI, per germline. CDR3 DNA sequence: TGTGCCAGCAGTGACAGGGGGCTCAACGAGCAGTACTTC. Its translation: CASSDRGLNEQYF. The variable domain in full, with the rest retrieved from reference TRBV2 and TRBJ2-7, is EPEVTQTPSHQVTQMGQEVILRCVPISNHLYFYWYRQILGQKVEFLVSFYNNEISEKSEIFDDQFSVERPDGSNFTLKIRSTKLEDSAMYFCASSDRGLNEQYFGPGTRLTVT.

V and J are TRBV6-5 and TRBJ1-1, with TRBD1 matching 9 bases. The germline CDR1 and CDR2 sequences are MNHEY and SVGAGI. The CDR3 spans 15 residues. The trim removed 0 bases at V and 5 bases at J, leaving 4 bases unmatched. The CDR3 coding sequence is TGTGCCAGCAGTTACTCGGGACAGGGATATACTGAAGCTTTCTTT. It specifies CASSYSGQGYTEAFF.

The CDR3 spells CASSFSTGELFF. The DNA of the CDR3 is TGTGCCAGCAGTTTCTCCACCGGGGAGCTGTTTTTT. V and J are TRBV28 and TRBJ2-2; unclear D gene. CDR1 and CDR2 from the germline V gene are MDHEN and SYDVKM. The length of the CDR3 is 12 residues. The germline V and J ends were trimmed by 3 bases and 4 bases, with 3 bases remaining between them. The full variable domain, with the rest looked up from reference TRBV28 and TRBJ2-2, is DVKVTQSSRYLVKRTGEKVFLECVQDMDHENMFWYRQDPGLGLRLIYFSYDVKMKEKGDIPEGYSVSREKKERFSLILESASTNQTSMYLCASSFSTGELFFGEGSRLTVL.

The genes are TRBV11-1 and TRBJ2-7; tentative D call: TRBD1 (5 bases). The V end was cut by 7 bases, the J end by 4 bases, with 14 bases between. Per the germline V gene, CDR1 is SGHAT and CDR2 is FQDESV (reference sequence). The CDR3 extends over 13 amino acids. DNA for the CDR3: TGTGCCAGCAACCCGACCGACAGTTACGAGCAGTACTTC. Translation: CASNPTDSYEQYF.

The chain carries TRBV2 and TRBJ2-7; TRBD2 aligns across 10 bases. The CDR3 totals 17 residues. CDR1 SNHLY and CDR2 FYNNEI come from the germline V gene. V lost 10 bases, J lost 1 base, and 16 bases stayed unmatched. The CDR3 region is CATGGSSGSVKSYEQYF. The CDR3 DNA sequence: TGTGCCACAGGGGGGTCTAGCGGGAGTGTTAAATCCTACGAGCAGTACTTC.

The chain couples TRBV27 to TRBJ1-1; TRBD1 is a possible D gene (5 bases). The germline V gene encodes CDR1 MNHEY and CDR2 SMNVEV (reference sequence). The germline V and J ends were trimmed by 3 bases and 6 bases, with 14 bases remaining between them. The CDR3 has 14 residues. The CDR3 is CASSFLGAGAEAFF. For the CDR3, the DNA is TGTGCCAGCAGTTTTCTTGGCGCGGGGGCTGAAGCTTTCTTT.

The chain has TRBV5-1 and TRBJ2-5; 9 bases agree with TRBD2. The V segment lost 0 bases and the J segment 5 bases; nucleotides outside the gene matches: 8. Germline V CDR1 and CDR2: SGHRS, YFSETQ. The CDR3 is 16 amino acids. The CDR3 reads CASSLVVAGVGETQYF. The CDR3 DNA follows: TGCGCCAGCAGCTTGGTTGTAGCGGGGGTAGGGGAGACCCAGTACTTC.

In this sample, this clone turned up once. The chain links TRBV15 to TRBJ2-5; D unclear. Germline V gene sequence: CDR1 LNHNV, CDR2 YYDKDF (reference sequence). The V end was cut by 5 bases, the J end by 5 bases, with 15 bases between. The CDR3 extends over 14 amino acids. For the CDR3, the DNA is TGTGCCACCAGCCCCCAAAACGTGAGGGAGACCCAGTACTTC. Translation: CATSPQNVRETQYF.

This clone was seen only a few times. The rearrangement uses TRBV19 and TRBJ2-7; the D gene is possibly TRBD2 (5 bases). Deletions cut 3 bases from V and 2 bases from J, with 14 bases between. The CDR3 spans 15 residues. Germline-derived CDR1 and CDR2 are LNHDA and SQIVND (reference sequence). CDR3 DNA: TGTGCCAGTAGTATTGGGAGACTTGGAACCTACGAGCAGTACTTC. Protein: CASSIGRLGTYEQYF. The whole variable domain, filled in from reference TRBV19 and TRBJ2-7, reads DGGITQSPKYLFRKEGQNVTLSCEQNLNHDAMYWYRQDPGQGLRLIYYSQIVNDFQKGDIAEGYSVSREKKESFPLTVTSAQKNPTAFYLCASSIGRLGTYEQYFGPGTRLTVT.

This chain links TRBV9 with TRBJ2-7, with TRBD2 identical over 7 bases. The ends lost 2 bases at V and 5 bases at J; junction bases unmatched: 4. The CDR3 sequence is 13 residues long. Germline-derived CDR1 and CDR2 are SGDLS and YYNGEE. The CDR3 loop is CASSVGGGHEQYF. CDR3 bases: TGTGCCAGCAGCGTCGGGGGAGGGCACGAGCAGTACTTC.